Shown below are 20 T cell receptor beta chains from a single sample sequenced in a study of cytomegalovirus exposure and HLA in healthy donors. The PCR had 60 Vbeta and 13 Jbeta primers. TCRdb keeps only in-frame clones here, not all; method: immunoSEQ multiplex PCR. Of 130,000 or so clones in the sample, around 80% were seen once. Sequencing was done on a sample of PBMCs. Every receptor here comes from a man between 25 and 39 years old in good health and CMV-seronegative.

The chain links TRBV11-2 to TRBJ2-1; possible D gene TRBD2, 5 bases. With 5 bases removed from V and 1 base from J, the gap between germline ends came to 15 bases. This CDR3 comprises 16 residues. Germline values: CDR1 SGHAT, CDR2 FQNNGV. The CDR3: CASSARGRLSYNEQFF. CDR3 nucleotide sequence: TGTGCCAGCAGCGCCCGGGGTCGGCTGTCCTACAATGAGCAGTTCTTC.

As DNA, the CDR3 is TGTGCCAGCAGCCTATTACATGGGCGGGAGATGCGGAATGAGCAGTTCTTC. Encoded protein: CASSLLHGREMRNEQFF. The J gene is TRBJ2-1, the V gene TRBV7-8, with 7 bases identical to TRBD2. Trimming took 5 bases from V and 7 from J; bases not matched to a gene: 17. The CDR3 has 17 residues. Germline-derived CDR1 and CDR2 are SGHVS and FQNEAQ.

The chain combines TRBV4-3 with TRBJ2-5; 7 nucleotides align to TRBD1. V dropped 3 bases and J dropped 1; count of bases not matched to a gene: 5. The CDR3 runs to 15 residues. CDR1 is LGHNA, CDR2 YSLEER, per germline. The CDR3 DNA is TGCGCCAGCAGCCAGGTTGACAGGGCCCAAGAGACCCAGTACTTC. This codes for CASSQVDRAQETQYF.

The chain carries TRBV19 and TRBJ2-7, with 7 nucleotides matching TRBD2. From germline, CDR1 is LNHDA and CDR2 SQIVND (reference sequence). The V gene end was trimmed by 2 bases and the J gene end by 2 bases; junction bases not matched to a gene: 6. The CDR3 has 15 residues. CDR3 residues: CASSIQAGETYEQYF. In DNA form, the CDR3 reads TGTGCCAGTAGTATACAGGCGGGAGAAACCTACGAGCAGTACTTC.

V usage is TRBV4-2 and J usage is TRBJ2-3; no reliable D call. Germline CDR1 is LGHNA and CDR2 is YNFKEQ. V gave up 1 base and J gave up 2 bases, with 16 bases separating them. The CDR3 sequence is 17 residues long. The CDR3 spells CASSQGYSNYPTDTQYF. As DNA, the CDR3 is TGTGCCAGCAGCCAAGGATACTCTAATTATCCCACAGATACGCAGTATTTT.

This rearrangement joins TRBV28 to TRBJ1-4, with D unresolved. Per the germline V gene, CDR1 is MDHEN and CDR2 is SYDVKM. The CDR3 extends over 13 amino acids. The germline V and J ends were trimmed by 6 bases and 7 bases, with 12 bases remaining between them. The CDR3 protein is CASRREPGEKLFF. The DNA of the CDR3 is TGTGCCAGCAGGAGGGAACCGGGTGAAAAACTGTTTTTT.

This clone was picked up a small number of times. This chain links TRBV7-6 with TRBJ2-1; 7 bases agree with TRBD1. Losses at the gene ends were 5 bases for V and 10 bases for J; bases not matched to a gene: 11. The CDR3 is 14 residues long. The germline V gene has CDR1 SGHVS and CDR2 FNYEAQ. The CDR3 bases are TGTGCCAGCAGCGCCGGGACAGTACAAAAGGAGCAGTTCTTC. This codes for CASSAGTVQKEQFF. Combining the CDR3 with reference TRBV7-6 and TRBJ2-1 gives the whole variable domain GAGVSQSPRYKVTKRGQDVALRCDPISGHVSLYWYRQALGQGPEFLTYFNYEAQQDKSGLPNDRFSAERPEGSISTLTIQRTEQRDSAMYRCASSAGTVQKEQFFGPGTRLTVL.

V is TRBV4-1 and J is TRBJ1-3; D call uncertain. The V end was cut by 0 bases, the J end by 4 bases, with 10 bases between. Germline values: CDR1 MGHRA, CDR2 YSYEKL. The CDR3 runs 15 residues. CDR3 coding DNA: TGCGCCAGCAGCCAAGATCTGGCCAGGGGAAACACCATATATTTT. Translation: CASSQDLARGNTIYF.

The CDR3 sequence is CASRGTTYEAFF. The CDR3 coding sequence is TGTGCCAGCAGGGGGACAACCTACGAAGCTTTCTTT. This sequence joins TRBV6-1 and TRBJ1-1; a weak D match, TRBD1 (6 bases). The germline gives CDR1 MNHNS, CDR2 SASEGT. Trimming pared 6 bases from V and 8 bases from J, leaving 13 bases between. The CDR3 spans 12 residues.

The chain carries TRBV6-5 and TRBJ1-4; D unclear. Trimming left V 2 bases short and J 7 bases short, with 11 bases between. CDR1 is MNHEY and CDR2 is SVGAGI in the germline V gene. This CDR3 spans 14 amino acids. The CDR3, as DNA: TGTGCCAGCAGTTACGGCGGGGAGGGTGAAAAACTGTTTTTT. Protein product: CASSYGGEGEKLFF.

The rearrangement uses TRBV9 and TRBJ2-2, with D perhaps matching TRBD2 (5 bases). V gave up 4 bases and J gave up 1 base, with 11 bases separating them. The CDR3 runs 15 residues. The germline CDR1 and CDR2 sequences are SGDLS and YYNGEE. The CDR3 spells CASSPTGLNTGELFF. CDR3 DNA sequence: TGTGCCAGCAGCCCGACGGGATTGAACACCGGGGAGCTGTTTTTT.

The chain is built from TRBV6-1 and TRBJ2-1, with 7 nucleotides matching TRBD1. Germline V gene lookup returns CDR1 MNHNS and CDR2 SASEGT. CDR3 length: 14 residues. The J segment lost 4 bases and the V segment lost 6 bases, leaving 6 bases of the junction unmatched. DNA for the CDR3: TGTGCCAGCAGCCCCGGGACAGCTTACAATGAGCAGTTCTTC. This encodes CASSPGTAYNEQFF.

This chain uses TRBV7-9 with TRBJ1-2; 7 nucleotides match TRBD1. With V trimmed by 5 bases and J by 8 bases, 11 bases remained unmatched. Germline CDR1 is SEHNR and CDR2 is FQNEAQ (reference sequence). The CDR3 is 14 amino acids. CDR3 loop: CASSTELLGGGYTF. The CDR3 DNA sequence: TGTGCCAGCAGCACCGAACTCCTAGGGGGCGGCTACACCTTC.

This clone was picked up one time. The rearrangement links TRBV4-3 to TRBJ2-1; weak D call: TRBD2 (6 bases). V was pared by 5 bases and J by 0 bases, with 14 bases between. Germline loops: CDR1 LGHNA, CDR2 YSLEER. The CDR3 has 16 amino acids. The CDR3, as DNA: TGCGCCAGCAGCAATAGGGACTTTTACTCCTACAATGAGCAGTTCTTC. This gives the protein CASSNRDFYSYNEQFF.

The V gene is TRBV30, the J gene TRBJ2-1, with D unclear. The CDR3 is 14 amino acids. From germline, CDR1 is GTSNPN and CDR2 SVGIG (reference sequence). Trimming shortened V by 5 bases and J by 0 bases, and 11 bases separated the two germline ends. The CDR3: CAWSPSHSYNEQFF. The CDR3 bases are TGTGCCTGGTCCCCTTCACACTCCTACAATGAGCAGTTCTTC. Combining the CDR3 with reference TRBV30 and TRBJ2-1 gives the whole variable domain SQTIHQWPATLVQPVGSPLSLECTVEGTSNPNLYWYRQAAGRGLQLLFYSVGIGQISSEVPQNLSASRPQDRQFILSSKKLLLSDSGFYLCAWSPSHSYNEQFFGPGTRLTVL.

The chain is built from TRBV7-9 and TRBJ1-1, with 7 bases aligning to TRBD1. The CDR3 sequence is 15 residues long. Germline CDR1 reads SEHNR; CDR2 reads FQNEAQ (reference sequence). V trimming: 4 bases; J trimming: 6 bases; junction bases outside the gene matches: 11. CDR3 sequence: CASSYTGAAQPEAFF. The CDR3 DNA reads TGTGCCAGCAGCTACACAGGGGCCGCCCAACCTGAAGCTTTCTTT.

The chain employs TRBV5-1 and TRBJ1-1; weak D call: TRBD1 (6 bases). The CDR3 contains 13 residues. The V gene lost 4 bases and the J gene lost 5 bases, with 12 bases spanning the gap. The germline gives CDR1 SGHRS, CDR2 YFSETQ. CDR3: CASSGGQSTEAFF. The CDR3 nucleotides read TGCGCCAGCAGCGGGGGACAATCTACTGAAGCTTTCTTT.

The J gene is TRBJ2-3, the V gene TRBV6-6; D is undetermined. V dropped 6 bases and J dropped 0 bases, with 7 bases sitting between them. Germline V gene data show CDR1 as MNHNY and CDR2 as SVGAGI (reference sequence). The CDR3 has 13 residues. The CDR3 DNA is TGTGCCAGCAGGGTTAGTAGCACAGATACGCAGTATTTT. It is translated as CASRVSSTDTQYF.

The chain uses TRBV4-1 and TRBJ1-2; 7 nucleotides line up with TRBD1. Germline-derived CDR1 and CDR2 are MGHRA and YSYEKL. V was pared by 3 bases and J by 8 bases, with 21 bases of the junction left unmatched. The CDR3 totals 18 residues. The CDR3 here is CASSHNFARDSGRKGYTF. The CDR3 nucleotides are TGCGCCAGCAGCCACAATTTTGCTCGGGACAGCGGGAGAAAAGGCTACACCTTC.

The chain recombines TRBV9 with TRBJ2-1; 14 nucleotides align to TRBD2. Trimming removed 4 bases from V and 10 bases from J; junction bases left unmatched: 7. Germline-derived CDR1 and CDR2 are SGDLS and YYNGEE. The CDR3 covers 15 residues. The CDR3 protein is CASSPGLAGAGEQFF. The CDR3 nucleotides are TGTGCCAGCAGCCCGGGACTAGCGGGAGCAGGAGAGCAGTTCTTC.